The T cell receptor beta chain described here comes from a study of blood T cell repertoires in COVID-19. Original data processing: Amplified reference gene primers provided the basis for estimating nucleated cell counts. The method was immunoSEQ multiplex PCR; TCRdb's version includes in-frame clones alone and lacks a portion of them. The V and J calls and clone size come from that table; D and trimming were worked out from the DNA. Here the sample spans 250,000 to 300,000 clones, 70% to 90% being singletons. The CDR3 extends over 12 amino acids. Trimming left V 11 bases short and J 1 base short, with 9 bases between. The germline V gene has CDR1 SNHLY and CDR2 FYNNEI.

The sequence derives from a woman aged 55-69 years with acute or convalescent COVID-19. V is TRBV2 and J is TRBJ1-3; D not resolved. Source material: peripheral blood. DNA for the CDR3: TGTGCCTCCCGGTGGTCTGGAAACACCATATATTTT. Its translation: CASRWSGNTIYF.